This T cell receptor beta chain was captured in a study of T-cell reconstitution after alpha-beta-depleted transplantation in children. The study's findings and limits: The origin of high day-60 TCRbeta diversity in some patients lay in surviving recipient T cells and thymic progenitors. Newly generated T cells supplied most T-cell counts and diversity one year post-transplant. Several hundred expanded graft clones reportedly were the source of alpha-beta T cells about two months after transplant.

Remarks on this clonotype: Its antigen is not identified.

Unique molecular identifiers featured in how the TCRbeta library was prepared. In TCRdb, the PCR reads were re-called with MiXCR into one record per CDR3 protein. The data contain about 98,000 distinct CDR3 sequences, 23% of them singletons. Germline CDR1 and CDR2: DFQATT and SNEGSKA (reference sequence). Losses at the gene ends were 6 bases for V and 6 bases for J; bases not matched to a gene: 14. The CDR3 spans 16 residues. This TCR was recovered from a boy between 2 and 15 years old with acute lymphoblastic leukemia, due to receive a stem cell transplant. This chain uses TRBV20-1 with TRBJ2-3; TRBD2 matches at 11 bases. The source material was PBMCs, sampled before TCRalphabeta/CD19-depleted stem cell transplant. CDR3 coding DNA: TGCAGTGCCTCCTCCGGGACTAGCGGAGGGATGGATACGCAGTATTTT. This translates into CSASSGTSGGMDTQYF.